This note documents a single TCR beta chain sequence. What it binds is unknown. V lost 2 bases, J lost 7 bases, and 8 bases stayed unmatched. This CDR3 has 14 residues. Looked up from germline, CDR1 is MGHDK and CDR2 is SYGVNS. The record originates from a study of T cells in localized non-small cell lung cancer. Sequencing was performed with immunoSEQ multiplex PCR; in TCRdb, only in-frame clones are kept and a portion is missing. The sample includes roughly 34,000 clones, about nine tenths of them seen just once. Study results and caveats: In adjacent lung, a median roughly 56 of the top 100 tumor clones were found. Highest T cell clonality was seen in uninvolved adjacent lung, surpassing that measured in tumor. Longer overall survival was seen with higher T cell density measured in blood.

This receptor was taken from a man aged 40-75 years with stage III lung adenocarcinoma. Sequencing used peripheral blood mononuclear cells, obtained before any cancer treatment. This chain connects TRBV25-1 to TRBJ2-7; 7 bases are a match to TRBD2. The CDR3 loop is CASSEIGPGREQYF. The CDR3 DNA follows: TGTGCCAGCAGTGAAATAGGGCCCGGGAGGGAGCAGTACTTC.